The next 25 T cell receptor beta chains were all read from a single sample in a study of human T cells and chemical hapten exposure. MiXCR, run by TCRdb on the RACE reads, gives a single entry per CDR3 protein. The sample carries a few hundred thousand distinct CDR3 sequences, about 7.7% recorded once. Time point indicated: pre-sensitization, week 0. Indicated treatment: therapeutic diphenylcyclopropenone sensitization with weekly scalp DPC. The specimen comprised whole blood, sampled in connection with sensitization to the hapten diphenylcyclopropenone (DPC). Every receptor here comes from a man aged 18 to 30 with alopecia areata. Some clones in this sample may be carry-over from other donors' samples.

This clonotype was seen more than once but under ten times. The chain combines TRBV12-3 or TRBV12-4 with TRBJ1-6; a weak D match, TRBD1 (5 bases). The CDR3 spans 15 residues. The V gene lost 1 base and the J gene lost 7 bases, with 11 bases spanning the gap. The CDR3 DNA is TGTGCCAGCAGTTTAGAGGACAAGTCGAATTCACCCCTCCACTTT. This encodes CASSLEDKSNSPLHF.

The chain has TRBV25-1 and TRBJ1-3; no reliable D call. Germline-derived CDR1 and CDR2 are MGHDK and SYGVNS. The CDR3 loop spans 16 amino acids. V dropped 3 bases and J dropped 2 bases, with 14 bases sitting between them. The CDR3 region is CASSDSAFGAGNTIYF. The CDR3 nucleotides read TGTGCCAGCAGTGATTCCGCCTTTGGGGCTGGAAACACCATATATTTT. Variable domain in full (rest from reference TRBV25-1 and TRBJ1-3): EADIYQTPRYLVIGTGKKITLECSQTMGHDKMYWYQQDPGMELHLIHYSYGVNSTEKGDLSSESTVSRIRTEHFPLTLESARPSHTSQYLCASSDSAFGAGNTIYFGEGSWLTVV.

This clonotype has only a few counts. V gene TRBV20-1 combines with J gene TRBJ1-2, with D possibly being TRBD1 (5 bases). This CDR3 contains 16 residues. The germline CDR1 and CDR2 sequences are DFQATT and SNEGSKA (reference sequence). Between the trimmed V and J ends, which lost 0 bases and 4 bases, there was a span of 18 bases. In DNA form, the CDR3 reads TGCAGTGCTAGAGATTCGACTTGGGGACTCGGCTATGGCTACACCTTC. Translation: CSARDSTWGLGYGYTF.

At least ten counts were recorded for this clonotype. The chain couples TRBV6-2 or TRBV6-3 to TRBJ1-1; D call uncertain. The CDR3 runs to 14 residues. Germline V lookup: CDR1 MNHEY, CDR2 SVGEGT. V gave up 0 bases and J gave up 4 bases, with 9 bases separating them. The chain's CDR3 is CASSYSIRGTEAFF. Written as DNA, the CDR3 is TGTGCCAGCAGTTACTCAATCCGGGGCACTGAAGCTTTCTTT.

The table lists this clonotype with a few counts. V is TRBV20-1 and J is TRBJ2-2; unclear D gene. Germline CDR1 is DFQATT and CDR2 is SNEGSKA (reference sequence). The CDR3 consists of 15 residues. Trimming took off 3 bases at V and 3 bases at J, with 14 bases between the two ends. Here the CDR3 reads CSARKGLLYTGELFF. As DNA, the CDR3 is TGCAGTGCTAGGAAGGGTTTGCTCTACACCGGGGAGCTGTTTTTT.

This clonotype was picked up a small number of times. The rearrangement uses TRBV5-1 and TRBJ1-2; TRBD1 matches at 9 bases. V lost 3 bases and J lost 6; bases outside the gene matches: 6. The CDR3 runs 14 residues. Germline CDR1 SGHRS, CDR2 YFSETQ. CDR3 in amino acids: CASSWDRVEDGYTF. DNA for the CDR3: TGCGCCAGCAGCTGGGACAGGGTCGAAGATGGCTACACCTTC.

The rearrangement links TRBV11-2 to TRBJ1-5; D unclear. Germline V gene data show CDR1 as SGHAT and CDR2 as FQNNGV. The V and J ends lost 0 bases and 3 bases respectively, with 6 bases between them. The CDR3 length is 14 residues. The CDR3 here is CASSLDWTNQPQHF. In nucleotides, the CDR3 is TGTGCCAGCAGCTTAGATTGGACCAATCAGCCCCAGCATTTT.

This clonotype has just a few counts. The V call is TRBV7-3, the J call TRBJ1-3, with D possibly TRBD1 on 5 matching bases. The CDR3 runs 17 residues. Germline values: CDR1 SGHTA, CDR2 FQGTGA. V was pared by 2 bases and J by 0 bases, with 14 bases between. CDR3 sequence: CASSLGGQGRSGNTIYF. In nucleotides, the CDR3 is TGTGCCAGCAGCTTAGGGGGTCAGGGACGCTCTGGAAACACCATATATTTT.

This clonotype was detected ten times or more. The J gene is TRBJ1-2, the V gene TRBV5-1, with D tentatively TRBD1 (6 bases). This CDR3 has 14 residues. Trimming took 2 bases from V and 0 from J, leaving 8 bases between them. Germline V CDR1 and CDR2: SGHRS, YFSETQ. This CDR3 is CASSFQGPNYGYTF. The DNA of the CDR3 is TGCGCCAGCAGCTTTCAGGGGCCTAACTATGGCTACACCTTC.

Only a few counts were recorded for this clonotype. Germline is not matched at one junction end, which may reflect a read error. The chain uses TRBV11-3 and TRBJ2-3; maybe TRBD2 (6 bases). Germline assignment: CDR1 SGHNT and CDR2 YENEEA. This CDR3 is 15 amino acids long. The CDR3 nucleotides read TGTGCCAGCAGCCGGGTTGGGGGACTCACAAATACGCAGTATTTT. Residues: CASSRVGGLTNTQYF.

The chain carries TRBV9 and TRBJ2-7; D is ambiguous. The germline V gene encodes CDR1 SGDLS and CDR2 YYNGEE. Trimming took 4 bases from V and 5 from J, leaving 10 bases between them. The CDR3 is 12 amino acids. CDR3 sequence (DNA): TGTGCCAGCAGCCTCCATCATGACGAGCAGTACTTC. It translates to CASSLHHDEQYF.

This clonotype turned up a few times. J is TRBJ2-7 and V is TRBV28; 8 bases align to TRBD1. The CDR3 is 15 amino acids. The germline V gene encodes CDR1 MDHEN and CDR2 SYDVKM. The V and J ends lost 10 bases and 5 bases, in that order; junction bases with no gene match: 16. This CDR3 is CATGDPGQGSHEQYF. CDR3 in DNA: TGTGCCACTGGAGATCCCGGACAGGGATCCCACGAGCAGTACTTC.

In its sample, this clonotype was seen a few times. The chain links TRBV20-1 to TRBJ2-1; 11 bases are a match to TRBD1. J lost 9 bases, V lost 6 bases, and 7 bases had no gene match. CDR1 and CDR2 from the germline V gene are DFQATT and SNEGSKA (reference sequence). CDR3 length equals 13 residues. Here the CDR3 DNA reads TGCAGTGCCCCCGGGACAGGGGGTGGTGAGCAGTTCTTC. Its translation is CSAPGTGGGEQFF.

This clonotype was detected a few times. This chain links TRBV7-3 with TRBJ2-5, with D perhaps TRBD1 (7 bases). Deletions cut 2 bases from V and 6 bases from J, with 16 bases between. CDR1 is SGHTA, CDR2 FQGTGA, per germline. This CDR3 is 15 amino acids long. CDR3 sequence: CASSLDPGGGQTQYF. CDR3 sequence (DNA): TGTGCCAGCAGCTTAGACCCAGGGGGAGGCCAGACCCAGTACTTC.

J is TRBJ2-4 and V is TRBV20-1; 8 bases map to TRBD1. The germline CDR1 and CDR2 sequences are DFQATT and SNEGSKA (reference sequence). Trimming at V came to 4 bases and at J to 9 bases, leaving 14 bases not matched to a gene. This CDR3 spans 15 amino acids. The DNA of the CDR3 is TGCAGTGCTAAATCGACAGGGGATGTCGGGGGCATTCAGTACTTC. Its protein is CSAKSTGDVGGIQYF.

The V and J genes are TRBV27 and TRBJ2-1, with 10 bases aligning to TRBD2. Unmatched junction bases numbered 9, after V lost 7 bases and J lost 9 bases. In germline, CDR1 is MNHEY, CDR2 SMNVEV (reference sequence). The CDR3 runs to 14 residues. The CDR3 DNA reads TGTGCCAGCAAGGTCGAGCGGGGGGGCAGTGAGCAGTTCTTC. Translated, it gives CASKVERGGSEQFF.

The V call is TRBV5-6, the J call TRBJ1-2, with TRBD1 matching over 10 bases. CDR1 is SGHDT, CDR2 YYEEEE, per germline. CDR3 length: 14 residues. The V gene end was trimmed by 5 bases and the J gene end by 4 bases; junction bases not matched to a gene: 5. The CDR3 nucleotides are TGTGCCAGCAGGTGGACAGGGGGGACCTATGGCTACACCTTC. Its protein product is CASRWTGGTYGYTF.

This clonotype has more than one count but fewer than ten. V is TRBV20-1 and J is TRBJ2-1; 9 bases are shared with TRBD1. The V gene end was trimmed by 2 bases and the J gene end by 6 bases; junction bases not matched to a gene: 11. CDR3 length: 16 amino acids. Per germline, CDR1 DFQATT and CDR2 SNEGSKA (reference sequence). The CDR3 DNA reads TGCAGTGCTAGACGCGGCGACAGGGGGTCGATCAATGAGCAGTTCTTC. Its translation: CSARRGDRGSINEQFF.

This clonotype was observed many times. The chain couples TRBV3-1 to TRBJ1-2; D is possibly TRBD1 (5 bases). The CDR3 is made up of 13 amino acids. Germline assignment: CDR1 LGHDT and CDR2 YNNKEL (reference sequence). The germline V and J ends were trimmed by 1 base and 3 bases, with 6 bases remaining between them. DNA of the CDR3: TGTGCCAGCAGCCAAGGACAGTACTATGGCTACACCTTC. Its translation: CASSQGQYYGYTF.

V and J are TRBV6-5 and TRBJ1-1; TRBD1 might be the D (5 bases). From germline, CDR1 is MNHEY and CDR2 SVGAGI. V lost 4 bases and J lost 4, with 16 bases in between. The CDR3 is 15 residues long. CDR3 nucleotide sequence: TGTGCCAGCAGTTTGATCCGAGGGGCGGGCACTGAAGCTTTCTTT. Its translation: CASSLIRGAGTEAFF.

The sample holds many counts of this clonotype. The chain carries TRBV12-3 or TRBV12-4 and TRBJ1-4; D perhaps matches TRBD1 (6 bases). The CDR3 spans 12 residues. V was pared by 7 bases and J by 14 bases, with 17 bases between. CDR3 nucleotides: TGTGCCAGCACCACGGACAGTCTCCGCCTGTTTTTT. Protein sequence: CASTTDSLRLFF.

This chain links TRBV7-9 with TRBJ1-1; D unclear. Germline V CDR1 and CDR2: SEHNR, FQNEAQ (reference sequence). Trimming pared 2 bases from V and 1 base from J, leaving 8 bases between. The CDR3 runs 14 residues. CDR3 sequence (DNA): TGTGCCAGCAGCTTAATGTTGCGGAACACTGAAGCTTTCTTT. This sequence encodes CASSLMLRNTEAFF.

This clonotype was counted at least ten times. The rearrangement uses TRBV2 and TRBJ1-1; D perhaps matches TRBD1 (6 bases). Trimming pared 7 bases from V and 7 bases from J, leaving 16 bases between. Germline CDR1 SNHLY, CDR2 FYNNEI. The CDR3 contains 13 residues. The DNA of the CDR3 is TGTGCCAGCAACCCGAATACAGGGAATGAAGCTTTCTTT. Its translation is CASNPNTGNEAFF.

This clonotype was observed a handful of times. The chain is built from TRBV12-3 or TRBV12-4 and TRBJ2-4; unclear D gene. This CDR3 contains 14 residues. Trimming stripped 3 bases from V and 0 bases from J, with 6 bases between. CDR3 protein: CASSFWRAKNIQYF. The CDR3 DNA follows: TGTGCCAGCAGTTTTTGGCGAGCCAAAAACATTCAGTACTTC.

The J gene is TRBJ2-7, the V gene TRBV20-1; perhaps TRBD1 as D (6 bases). Germline V gives CDR1 DFQATT, CDR2 SNEGSKA (reference sequence). V was cut by 2 bases and J by 2 bases, with 16 bases left in between. This CDR3 comprises 15 residues. Here the CDR3 DNA reads TGCAGTGCTAGATCGAACAGGGCGGATACCTACGAGCAGTACTTC. This gives the protein CSARSNRADTYEQYF.